These 5 T cell receptor beta chains originate from one sample sequenced in a study of tumor-infiltrating lymphocytes in primary liver carcinoma. The authors made TCR beta cDNA from 400 to 550 ng total RNA with a constant-region primer. Each TCR beta library was derived from three nested multiplex PCR rounds that employed slightly modified ARM-PCR. Researchers ran the first two PCR rounds for 10 cycles each with TRBV1-TRBV30 forward primers and a C-beta reverse primer. A single record per CDR3 protein comes from TCRdb applying MiXCR to the multiplex PCR reads. The table has about 300,000 distinct CDR3 sequences, roughly 60% seen once; the top ten hold about 8.4%. Unsorted whole blood yielded blood RNA, and germline DNA was extracted as well. The material sequenced was peripheral blood. These receptor sequences come from a man between 40 and 49 years old with primary liver carcinoma and hepatitis B virus infection.

This clonotype was seen once. The rearrangement joins TRBV12-3 or TRBV12-4 to TRBJ2-7; tentative D call: TRBD2 (5 bases). Deletions cut 8 bases from V and 2 bases from J, with 7 bases between. This CDR3 comprises 11 residues. CDR3 amino acids: CASQRAYEQYF. The CDR3 DNA is TGTGCCAGCCAGAGGGCCTACGAGCAGTACTTC.

In this sample, this clonotype turned up many times. The genes are TRBV4-2 and TRBJ2-3, with D possibly TRBD2 on 5 matching bases. V gave up 1 base and J gave up 10 bases, with 15 bases separating them. CDR1 is LGHNA, CDR2 YNFKEQ, per germline. The CDR3 has 14 residues. CDR3 in amino acids: CASSQGRAGLSQYF. The CDR3 nucleotides read TGTGCCAGCAGCCAAGGGAGAGCAGGACTGTCGCAGTATTTT.

Concerning this clonotype: The junction does not match germline at one end; this may be a read error. The rearrangement links TRBV29-1 to TRBJ2-2; D is perhaps TRBD2 (5 bases). Germline V gene data show CDR1 as SQVTM and CDR2 as ANQGSEA. The CDR3 totals 12 residues. The CDR3 reads CSIDGPTGELFF. The CDR3, as DNA: TGCAGCATTGACGGCCCTACCGGGGAACTGTTTTTT.

The CDR3, as DNA: TGTGCCAGCAGCTTGGCTGGGGCTAGCGTGAGTAATGAGCAGTTCTTC. As protein: CASSLAGASVSNEQFF. The V and J genes are TRBV5-4 and TRBJ2-1, with D possibly matching TRBD2 (6 bases). CDR3 length: 16 residues. Germline V CDR1 and CDR2: SGHNT, YYREEE (reference sequence). Trimming left V 0 bases short and J 7 bases short, with 17 bases between.

The gene calls are TRBV11-1 and TRBJ2-5; 8 positions match TRBD1. The CDR3 is 14 residues long. Germline CDR1 SGHAT, CDR2 FQDESV (reference sequence). Losses at the gene ends were 11 bases for V and 7 bases for J; bases not matched to a gene: 15. The CDR3 reads CAGTPGTGVGTQYF. The CDR3 nucleotides read TGTGCCGGCACCCCCGGGACAGGAGTAGGGACCCAGTACTTC.